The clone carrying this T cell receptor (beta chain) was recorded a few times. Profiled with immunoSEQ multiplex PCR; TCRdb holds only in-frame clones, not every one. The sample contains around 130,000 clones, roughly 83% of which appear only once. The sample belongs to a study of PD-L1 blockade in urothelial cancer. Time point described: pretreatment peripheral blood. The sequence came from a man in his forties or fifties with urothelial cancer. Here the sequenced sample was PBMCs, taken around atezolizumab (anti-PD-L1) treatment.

The CDR3 spells CASSNPTQGWWESPLHF. DNA for the CDR3: TGTGCCAGCAGCAACCCTACACAGGGGTGGTGGGAATCACCCCTCCACTTT. V gene TRBV21-1 combines with J gene TRBJ1-6; the table's D call, TRBD1, was not checked against the DNA. TRBV21-1 is recorded as a pseudogene. The CDR3 has 17 amino acids.